A selection of T cell receptor beta chains follows, all from one sample in a study of T cells in Graves' hyperthyroidism and ophthalmopathy. A single record per CDR3 protein comes from TCRdb applying MiXCR to the multiplex PCR reads. This table has approximately 700,000 distinct CDR3 sequences, about 15% appearing once. Source material: blood. These receptors were obtained from a man aged 18-30 years with Graves' hyperthyroidism. CDR3s include the opening cysteine and the closing phenylalanine or tryptophan. D genes are given only for firm matches. Rows give clone size only sometimes, using once, few, many, or a class for an expanded clone.

V,D,size,J,CDR3,DNA
TRBV19,-,few,TRBJ2-5,CASSTTQQQETQYF,TGTGCCAGTAGTACTACCCAGCAGCAAGAGACCCAGTACTTC
TRBV14,TRBD2,-,TRBJ2-1,CASSQSRLQGEGLASSYLYNEQFF,TGTGCCAGCAGCCAAAGCCGGCTCCAGGGGGAGGGACTAGCGTCAAGCTACTTGTACAATGAGCAGTTCTTC
TRBV20-1,TRBD1,-,TRBJ2-1,CSARAKPTGAEQFF,TGCAGTGCTAGAGCGAAACCGACAGGGGCTGAGCAGTTCTTC
TRBV28,-,many,TRBJ1-1,CASSPHSGHRAEAFF,TGTGCCAGCAGTCCCCACTCAGGGCATCGCGCTGAAGCTTTCTTT
TRBV2,-,-,TRBJ1-1,CASKAEKNTEAFF,TGTGCCAGCAAGGCAGAGAAGAACACTGAAGCTTTCTTT
TRBV19,-,few,TRBJ2-7,CASSIAGESYEQYF,TGTGCCAGTAGTATAGCAGGGGAGTCCTACGAGCAGTACTTC
TRBV10-3,TRBD2,many,TRBJ2-3,CAISERGASGSDTQYF,TGTGCCATCAGTGAGAGGGGAGCTAGCGGGAGTGATACGCAGTATTTT
TRBV24-1,-,-,TRBJ2-3,CATSDLEGTDTQYF,TGTGCCACCAGTGATTTAGAAGGGACAGATACGCAGTATTTT
TRBV28,-,many,TRBJ2-5,CASSLLGARTQYF,TGTGCCAGCAGTTTGCTAGGGGCAAGGACCCAGTACTTC
TRBV9,TRBD2,-,TRBJ2-3,CASSAEGGIWGTDTQYF,TGTGCCAGCAGCGCCGAGGGAGGGATTTGGGGCACAGATACGCAGTATTTT
TRBV28,-,-,TRBJ2-4,CASRAGGIAKNIQYF,TGTGCCAGCAGGGCTGGGGGAATAGCCAAAAACATTCAGTACTTC
TRBV6-1,-,few,TRBJ1-5,CASSVGPKDQPQHF,TGTGCCAGCAGTGTGGGTCCCAAGGATCAGCCCCAGCATTTT
TRBV7-2,-,-,TRBJ1-6,CASSLDRAGTTYNSPLHF,TGTGCCAGCAGCTTAGATCGGGCAGGGACAACCTATAATTCACCCCTCCACTTT
TRBV12-3/TRBV12-4,-,few,TRBJ2-2,CASSPGGGRSPGELFF,TGTGCCAGCAGCCCAGGGGGGGGGAGATCTCCCGGGGAGCTGTTTTTT
TRBV28,-,many,TRBJ1-6,CASSLSEHSPLHF,TGTGCCAGCAGTTTATCGGAGCATTCACCCCTCCACTTT
TRBV3-1,TRBD2,many,TRBJ2-7,CASSSLVRTSHEQYF,TGTGCCAGCAGCTCCCTCGTCCGGACTAGCCATGAGCAGTACTTC
TRBV15,-,-,TRBJ2-1,CATSRDTHEQFF,TGTGCCACCAGCAGAGATACCCATGAGCAGTTCTTC
TRBV7-3,TRBD2,few,TRBJ2-1,CASSFGTSGRWNEQFF,TGTGCCAGCAGCTTTGGGACTAGCGGACGGTGGAATGAGCAGTTCTTC
TRBV2,TRBD1,many,TRBJ1-1,CASSWDRTDTEAFF,TGTGCCAGCAGTTGGGACAGGACCGACACTGAAGCTTTCTTT
TRBV6-6,-,many,TRBJ2-3,CASSYSSARGTDTQYF,TGTGCCAGCAGTTACTCCTCGGCCCGGGGCACAGATACGCAGTATTTT
TRBV2,-,many,TRBJ2-7,CASSESDGGLGSYEQYF,TGTGCCAGCAGTGAATCGGACGGGGGGCTTGGGTCCTACGAGCAGTACTTC